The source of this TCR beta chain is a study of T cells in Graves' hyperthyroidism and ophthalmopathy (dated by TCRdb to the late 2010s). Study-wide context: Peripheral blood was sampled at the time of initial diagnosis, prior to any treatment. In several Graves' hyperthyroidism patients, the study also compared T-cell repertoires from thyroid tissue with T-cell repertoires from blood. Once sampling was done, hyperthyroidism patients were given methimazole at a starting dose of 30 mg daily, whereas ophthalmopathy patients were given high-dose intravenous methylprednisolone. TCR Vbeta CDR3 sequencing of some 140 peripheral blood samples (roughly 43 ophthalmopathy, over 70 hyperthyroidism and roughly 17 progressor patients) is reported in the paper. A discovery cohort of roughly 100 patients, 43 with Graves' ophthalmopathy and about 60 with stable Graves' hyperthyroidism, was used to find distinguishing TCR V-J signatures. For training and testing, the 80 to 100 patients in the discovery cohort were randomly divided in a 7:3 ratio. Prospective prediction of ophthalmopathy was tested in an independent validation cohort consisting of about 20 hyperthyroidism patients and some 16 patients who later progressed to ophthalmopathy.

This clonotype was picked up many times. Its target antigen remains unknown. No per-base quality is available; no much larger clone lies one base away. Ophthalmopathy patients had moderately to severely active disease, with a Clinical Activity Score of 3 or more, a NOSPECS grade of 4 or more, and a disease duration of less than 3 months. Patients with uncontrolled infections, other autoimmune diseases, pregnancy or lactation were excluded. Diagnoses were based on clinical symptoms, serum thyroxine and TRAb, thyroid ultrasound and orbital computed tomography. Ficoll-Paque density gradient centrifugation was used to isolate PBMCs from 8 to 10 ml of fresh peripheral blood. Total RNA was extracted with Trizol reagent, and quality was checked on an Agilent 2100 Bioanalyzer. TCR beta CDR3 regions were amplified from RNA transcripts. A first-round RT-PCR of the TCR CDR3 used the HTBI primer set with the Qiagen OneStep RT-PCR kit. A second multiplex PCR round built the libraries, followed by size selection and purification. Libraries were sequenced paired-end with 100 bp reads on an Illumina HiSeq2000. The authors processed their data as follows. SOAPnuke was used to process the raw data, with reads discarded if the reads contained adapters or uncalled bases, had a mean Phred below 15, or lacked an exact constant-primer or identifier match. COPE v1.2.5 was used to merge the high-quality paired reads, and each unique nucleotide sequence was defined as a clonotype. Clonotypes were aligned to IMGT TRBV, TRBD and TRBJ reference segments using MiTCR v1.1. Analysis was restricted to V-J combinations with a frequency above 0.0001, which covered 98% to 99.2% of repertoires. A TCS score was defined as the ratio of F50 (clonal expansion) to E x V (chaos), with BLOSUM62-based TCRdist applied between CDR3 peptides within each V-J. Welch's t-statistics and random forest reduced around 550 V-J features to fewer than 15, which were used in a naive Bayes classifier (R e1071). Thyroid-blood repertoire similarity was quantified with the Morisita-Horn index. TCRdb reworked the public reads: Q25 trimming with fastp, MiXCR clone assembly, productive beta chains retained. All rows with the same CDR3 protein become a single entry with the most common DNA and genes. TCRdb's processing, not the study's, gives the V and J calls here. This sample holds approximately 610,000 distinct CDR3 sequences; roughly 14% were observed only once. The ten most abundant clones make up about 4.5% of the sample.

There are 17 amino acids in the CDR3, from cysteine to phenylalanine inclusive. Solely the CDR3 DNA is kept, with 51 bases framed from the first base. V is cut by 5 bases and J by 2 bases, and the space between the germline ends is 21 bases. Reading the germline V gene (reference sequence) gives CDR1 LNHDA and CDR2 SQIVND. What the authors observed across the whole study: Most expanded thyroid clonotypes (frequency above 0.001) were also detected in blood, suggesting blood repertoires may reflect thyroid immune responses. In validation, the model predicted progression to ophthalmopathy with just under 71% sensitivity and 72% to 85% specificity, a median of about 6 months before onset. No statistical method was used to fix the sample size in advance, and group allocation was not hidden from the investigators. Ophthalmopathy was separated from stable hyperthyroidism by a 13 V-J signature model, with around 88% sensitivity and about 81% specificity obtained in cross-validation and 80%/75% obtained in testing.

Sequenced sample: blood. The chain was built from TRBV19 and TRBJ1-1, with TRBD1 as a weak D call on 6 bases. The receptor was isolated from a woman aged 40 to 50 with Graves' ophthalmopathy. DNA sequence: TGTGCCAGTAGTCCTCTCGTGGTAGACAGGCTCAACACTGAAGCTTTCTTT. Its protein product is CASSPLVVDRLNTEAFF.